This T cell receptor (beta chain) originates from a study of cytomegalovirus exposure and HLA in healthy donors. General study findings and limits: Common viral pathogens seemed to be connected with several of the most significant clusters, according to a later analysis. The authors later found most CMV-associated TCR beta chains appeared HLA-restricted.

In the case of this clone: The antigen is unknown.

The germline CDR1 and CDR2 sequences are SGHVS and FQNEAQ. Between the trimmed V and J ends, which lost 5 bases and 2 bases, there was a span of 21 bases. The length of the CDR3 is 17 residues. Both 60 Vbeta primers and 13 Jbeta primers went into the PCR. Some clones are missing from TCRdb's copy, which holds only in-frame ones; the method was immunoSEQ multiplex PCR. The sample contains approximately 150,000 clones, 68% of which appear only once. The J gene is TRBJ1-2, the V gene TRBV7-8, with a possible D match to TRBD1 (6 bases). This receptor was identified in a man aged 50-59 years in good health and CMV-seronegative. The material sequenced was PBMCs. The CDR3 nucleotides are TGTGCCAGCAGCCCTCTGGGCAGGGGCGTACGAAACTATGGCTACACCTTC. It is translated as CASSPLGRGVRNYGYTF.